A single sample gave rise to the 16 T cell receptor beta chains below, sequenced in a study of CXCR3-negative and CXCR3-positive naive CD8 T cells. The authors prepared UMI-labeled TRB cDNA libraries by 5' RACE. TCRdb reanalyzed the 5' RACE reads, giving one entry per CDR3 protein sequence and no DNA. The table lists over 100,000 distinct CDR3 sequences. The source material was naive CXCR3- CD8+ T cells from blood. The sample's subset: CD45RO-CCR7+CD27+CD95- naive CD8+ T cells lacking CXCR3 (TNR3-). These receptors all come from a human donor in good health. Some clones in this sample may be carry-over from other donors' samples.

The rearrangement joins TRBV29-1 to TRBJ2-1; the D call of TRBD1 rests on TCRdb alone, since no DNA is present to check it. This CDR3 has 12 residues. Per the germline V gene, CDR1 is SQVTM and CDR2 is ANQGSEA. The CDR3 spells CSALGASNEQFF.

The V gene is TRBV5-6, the J gene TRBJ2-7. The CDR3 loop spans 16 amino acids. The germline V gene has CDR1 SGHDT and CDR2 YYEEEE. The CDR3 region is CASSLVSENPTYEQYF.

This sequence joins TRBV7-9 and TRBJ2-1; TCRdb outputs TRBD1, but without DNA this stays unchecked. Germline CDR1 is SEHNR and CDR2 is FQNEAQ (reference sequence). This CDR3 has 14 residues. CDR3 region: CASSYEAGGNEQFF.

The chain has TRBV7-9 and TRBJ2-7; TCRdb's D call of TRBD1 is untestable without DNA. The CDR3 spans 15 residues. The germline V gene has CDR1 SEHNR and CDR2 FQNEAQ (reference sequence). The CDR3 spells CASSSQVLNAYEQYF.

The chain uses TRBV14 and TRBJ2-7; TCRdb names TRBD2, which stays unverified in the absence of DNA. CDR3 length: 14 amino acids. Germline CDR1 reads SGHDN; CDR2 reads FVKESK. The CDR3 reads CASFPPGTSYEQYF.

V gene TRBV27 combines with J gene TRBJ1-2. Germline V CDR1 and CDR2: MNHEY, SMNVEV (reference sequence). The CDR3 spans 11 residues. CDR3 protein: CASRDGYGYTF.

This rearrangement joins TRBV7-3 to TRBJ1-1. Per the germline V gene, CDR1 is SGHTA and CDR2 is FQGTGA. The CDR3 has 15 amino acids. This CDR3 reads CASSLMADPNTEAFF.

The rearrangement links TRBV7-2 to TRBJ2-4; TCRdb indicates TRBD2, and absent DNA this call remains unverified. The CDR3 extends over 17 amino acids. CDR1 and CDR2 from the germline V gene are SGHTA and FQGNSA. CDR3 sequence: CASSLDPIPASLNIQYF.

This chain connects TRBV5-1 to TRBJ2-1. The CDR3 covers 14 residues. Germline V gene data show CDR1 as SGHRS and CDR2 as YFSETQ. The CDR3 protein is CASSLTGSHNEQFF.

The chain recombines TRBV6-5 with TRBJ2-1; the TRBD2 assignment by TCRdb is unverifiable without DNA. This CDR3 is built from 11 residues. Germline CDR1 and CDR2: MNHEY and SVGAGI. CDR3 sequence: CASSYEGGKFF.

The chain is built from TRBV25-1 and TRBJ2-5; TCRdb indicates TRBD2, and absent DNA this call remains unverified. Per germline, CDR1 MGHDK and CDR2 SYGVNS. The CDR3 sequence is 14 residues long. CDR3 in amino acids: CASSRAGGAETQYF.

This CDR3 reads CSVYGQGEQETQYF. This chain connects TRBV29-1 to TRBJ2-5; TCRdb designates TRBD1, a call that cannot be tested without DNA. Germline assignment: CDR1 SQVTM and CDR2 ANQGSEA. The CDR3 is 14 amino acids.

The rearrangement uses TRBV7-9 and TRBJ1-1; TCRdb's D call of TRBD1 is untestable without DNA. This CDR3 contains 16 residues. Germline lookup yields CDR1 SEHNR and CDR2 FQNEAQ (reference sequence). Here the CDR3 reads CASSLAGPIPRTEALF.

V is TRBV2 and J is TRBJ2-7; TCRdb reports TRBD2, a call that lacks DNA to check it against. Germline CDR1 and CDR2: SNHLY and FYNNEI. The CDR3 covers 16 residues. CDR3 in amino acids: CASTPRISGFSYEQYF.

This chain connects TRBV29-1 to TRBJ2-7; the TCRdb D gene call, TRBD1, has no DNA to confirm it. CDR1 and CDR2 (germline): SQVTM, ANQGSEA. CDR3 length equals 15 residues. The CDR3 loop is CSVEWSGQQTYEQYF.

V is TRBV12-3 or TRBV12-4 and J is TRBJ2-1. CDR3 length: 12 residues. The chain's CDR3 is CASSPNHNEQFF.